The 19 T cell receptor beta chains below were found in one sample sequenced in a study of beta chain features in type 1 diabetes. Expressed TCRB transcripts were sequenced after all isolated RNA was converted to cDNA. Sequenced by immunoSEQ multiplex PCR; TCRdb stores in-frame clones only, minus some. The sample has around 500,000 clones, about 29% seen once. Source material: naive CD4+ T cells from blood. These receptors were collected from a man between 18 and 35 years old in good health.

The genes are TRBV4-2 and TRBJ2-7; D possibly corresponds to TRBD1 (7 bases). V lost 1 base and J lost 4, with 17 bases in between. Germline CDR1 and CDR2: LGHNA and YNFKEQ. The CDR3 contains 16 residues. For the CDR3, the DNA is TGTGCCAGCAGCCAAGGCTGGCCAGGGGGGAGTTACGAGCAGTACTTC. Amino acids: CASSQGWPGGSYEQYF.

This clone appeared a single time. Here the CDR3 DNA reads TGTGCCAGCAGCAATAGCGGGGGCCCTAGCAATCAGCCCCAGCATTTT. Translation gives CASSNSGGPSNQPQHF. V usage is TRBV21-1 and J usage is TRBJ1-5. TRBV21-1 is a listed pseudogene. CDR3 size: 16 residues.

In this sample, this clone turned up a few times. This sequence joins TRBV11-2 and TRBJ2-3, with 9 bases that match TRBD2. The germline gives CDR1 SGHAT, CDR2 FQNNGV. V gave up 0 bases and J gave up 3 bases; unmatched junction bases: 4. This CDR3 is 16 amino acids long. The CDR3 is CASSLEPLAGTDTQYF. CDR3 sequence (DNA): TGTGCCAGCAGCTTAGAGCCGCTAGCGGGAACAGATACGCAGTATTTT.

This clone was counted only a few times. V usage is TRBV29-1 and J usage is TRBJ2-3; no clear D. This CDR3 is 11 amino acids long. Per germline, CDR1 SQVTM and CDR2 ANQGSEA. The V end was cut by 2 bases, the J end by 4 bases, with 4 bases between. CDR3 bases: TGCAGCGTTGAATCGGCAGATACGCAGTATTTT. It encodes CSVESADTQYF.

CDR3 nucleotides: TGTGCCAGCAGAAGGGGCGCGGAACTTGATGAGCAGTTCTTC. Amino acids: CASRRGAELDEQFF. This rearrangement joins TRBV28 to TRBJ2-1; D may be TRBD1 (5 bases). The V gene lost 6 bases and the J gene lost 8 bases, with 17 bases spanning the gap. CDR1 is MDHEN, CDR2 SYDVKM, per germline. The CDR3 runs to 14 residues.

The chain carries TRBV28 and TRBJ2-5, with 8 bases fitting TRBD2. This CDR3 is built from 15 residues. The junction had 7 bases not matched to a gene; V was cut back by 3 bases and J by 4 bases. Looked up from germline, CDR1 is MDHEN and CDR2 is SYDVKM. CDR3 nucleotides: TGTGCCAGCAGTTTCCCCGGGAGGGGTAGAGAGACCCAGTACTTC. This translates into CASSFPGRGRETQYF.

This sequence joins TRBV10-3 and TRBJ1-2, with 7 positions matching TRBD1. V was clipped by 5 bases and J by 4 bases; unmatched bases: 13. Looked up from germline, CDR1 is ENHRY and CDR2 is SYGVKD. The CDR3 sequence is 16 residues long. Here the CDR3 DNA reads TGTGCCATCAGTACCGATTATAGGGACAGCTTCTATGGCTACACCTTC. Its protein product is CAISTDYRDSFYGYTF.

The chain has TRBV9 and TRBJ2-5; D might be TRBD2 (6 bases). Trimming stripped 4 bases from V and 4 bases from J, with 14 bases between. The CDR3 covers 14 residues. The germline gives CDR1 SGDLS, CDR2 YYNGEE. This CDR3 is CASSPGGGGETQYF. Written as DNA, the CDR3 is TGTGCCAGCAGCCCCGGTGGGGGAGGAGAGACCCAGTACTTC. The entire variable domain, with the rest obtained from reference TRBV9 and TRBJ2-5, is as follows: DSGVTQTPKHLITATGQRVTLRCSPRSGDLSVYWYQQSLDQGLQFLIQYYNGEERAKGNILERFSAQQFPDLHSELNLSSLELGDSALYFCASSPGGGGETQYFGPGTRLLVL.

The CDR3 spells CASSQERTGNKAFF. CDR3 nucleotide sequence: TGCGCCAGCAGCCAAGAACGGACAGGGAATAAAGCTTTCTTT. The gene calls are TRBV4-3 and TRBJ1-1; TRBD1 agrees at 8 bases. This CDR3 is built from 14 residues. Trimming at V came to 0 bases and at J to 9 bases, leaving 6 bases not matched to a gene. Germline CDR1 and CDR2: LGHNA and YSLEER.

This clone has only a few counts. The chain combines TRBV19 with TRBJ2-1; D is uncertain. The CDR3 loop spans 12 amino acids. The germline gives CDR1 LNHDA, CDR2 SQIVND (reference sequence). The V end was cut by 2 bases, the J end by 9 bases, with 8 bases between. CDR3 sequence: CASSIRFGEQFF. In nucleotides, the CDR3 is TGTGCCAGTAGTATACGGTTCGGTGAGCAGTTCTTC.

In this sample, this clone turned up a few times. The V call is TRBV9, the J call TRBJ2-2; 9 bases are a match to TRBD2. With 4 bases clipped from V and 4 bases from J, the junction kept 5 bases outside the gene matches. The CDR3 contains 15 residues. Germline-derived CDR1 and CDR2 are SGDLS and YYNGEE. The CDR3 coding sequence is TGTGCCAGCAGCCCGATTAGCGGGAGCACCGGGGAGCTGTTTTTT. Amino acid sequence: CASSPISGSTGELFF.

This chain links TRBV11-2 with TRBJ2-2, with D possibly TRBD1 on 5 matching bases. The CDR3 contains 15 residues. V was pared by 6 bases and J by 6 bases, with 17 bases between. Germline V gene lookup returns CDR1 SGHAT and CDR2 FQNNGV. The CDR3: CASRNPWGSPGELFF. The CDR3 DNA reads as TGTGCCAGCAGAAACCCCTGGGGCAGCCCCGGGGAGCTGTTTTTT.

The chain carries TRBV5-1 and TRBJ2-7; D is uncertain. V was clipped by 4 bases and J by 0 bases, with 11 bases between them. The CDR3 runs to 14 residues. Germline V gives CDR1 SGHRS, CDR2 YFSETQ. As DNA, the CDR3 is TGCGCCAGCAGCGTGATGGGTCCCTCCTACGAGCAGTACTTC. It is translated as CASSVMGPSYEQYF.

The rearrangement links TRBV5-1 to TRBJ1-1, with 8 nucleotides matching TRBD1. V lost 2 bases and J lost 1; bases outside the gene matches: 4. CDR1 SGHRS and CDR2 YFSETQ come from the germline V gene. This CDR3 is 15 amino acids long. The CDR3 nucleotides read TGCGCCAGCAGCTTCACAGGGGGGAAGAACACTGAAGCTTTCTTT. Translation: CASSFTGGKNTEAFF.

The V call is TRBV14, the J call TRBJ2-3; 8 nucleotides align to TRBD2. The CDR3 is made up of 16 amino acids. Trimming removed 4 bases from V and 2 bases from J; junction bases left unmatched: 8. Germline assignment: CDR1 SGHDN and CDR2 FVKESK. The CDR3 loop reads CASSRGSGVYTDTQYF. The CDR3 DNA follows: TGTGCCAGCAGCCGTGGTAGCGGGGTATACACAGATACGCAGTATTTT.

This clone was seen more than once but under ten times. The sample holds other DNA sequences that translate to the same CDR3. This sequence joins TRBV29-1 and TRBJ2-3; possible D gene TRBD2, 5 bases. The V gene lost 4 bases and the J gene lost 1 base, with 9 bases spanning the gap. The V gene's germline CDR1 is SQVTM and CDR2 ANQGSEA. The CDR3 contains 13 residues. CDR3 region: CSVVGSGTDTQYF. CDR3 nucleotide sequence: TGCAGCGTTGTTGGGAGTGGCACAGATACGCAGTATTTT.

The chain carries TRBV2 and TRBJ2-5; the D gene is possibly TRBD2 (6 bases). The germline V gene has CDR1 SNHLY and CDR2 FYNNEI. With 6 bases removed from V and 5 bases from J, the gap between germline ends came to 19 bases. This CDR3 comprises 15 residues. This CDR3 is CASSDNTGLGETQYF. The CDR3 DNA reads TGTGCCAGCAGCGACAACACGGGACTGGGGGAGACCCAGTACTTC. The full variable domain, in which reference TRBV2 and TRBJ2-5 provide the parts outside the CDR3, is EPEVTQTPSHQVTQMGQEVILRCVPISNHLYFYWYRQILGQKVEFLVSFYNNEISEKSEIFDDQFSVERPDGSNFTLKIRSTKLEDSAMYFCASSDNTGLGETQYFGPGTRLLVL.

This clone was seen more than once but under ten times. V is TRBV4-1 and J is TRBJ2-3; D uncertain. Germline loops: CDR1 MGHRA, CDR2 YSYEKL. Trimming stripped 4 bases from V and 4 bases from J, with 6 bases between. The CDR3 sequence is 12 residues long. The CDR3 nucleotides are TGCGCCAGCAGCCCAATGGCAGATACGCAGTATTTT. Residues: CASSPMADTQYF.

V usage is TRBV28 and J usage is TRBJ2-7; 8 positions agree with TRBD1. Trimming at V came to 4 bases and at J to 1 base, leaving 6 bases not matched to a gene. The CDR3 sequence is 15 residues long. The germline V gene has CDR1 MDHEN and CDR2 SYDVKM. The CDR3, as DNA: TGTGCCAGCAGTTCGCCTGGGGACAGGTCCTACGAGCAGTACTTC. Translating it yields CASSSPGDRSYEQYF.